The rows below give T cell receptor beta chains drawn from one sample of a study of glioma-infiltrating T cells after dendritic cell vaccination. Sequenced by immunoSEQ multiplex PCR; TCRdb stores in-frame clones only, minus some. The sample contains 90,000 to 140,000 clones, around 89% of which appear only once. The sequencing here drew on blood, taken after dendritic cell vaccination. Receptors originate from a human donor with glioblastoma. CDR3s include the opening cysteine and the closing phenylalanine or tryptophan. Fields, in order: D gene, V gene, clone size, CDR3 protein. The D gene is left open where the match is weak. Expanded clones get a size class; other rows say once, few or many, or leave the size out.

d_gene: NA; v_gene: TRBV6-6; abundance: once; CDR3aa: CASSPTRNTEAFF
d_gene: TRBD1; v_gene: TRBV7-3; abundance: once; CDR3aa: CASSYKPGQGYEQYF
d_gene: TRBD2; v_gene: TRBV9; abundance: NA; CDR3aa: CASSSRTSGLQETQYF
d_gene: TRBD2; v_gene: TRBV2; abundance: NA; CDR3aa: CASSDGGADTGELFF
d_gene: NA; v_gene: TRBV19; abundance: NA; CDR3aa: CASSMGSYQPQHF
d_gene: TRBD2; v_gene: TRBV6-6; abundance: NA; CDR3aa: CASSTSSGLPYEQYF
d_gene: NA; v_gene: TRBV30; abundance: once; CDR3aa: CAWRVRGGGNSPLHF
d_gene: NA; v_gene: TRBV14; abundance: NA; CDR3aa: CASSQALLSSGNTIYF
d_gene: TRBD2; v_gene: TRBV19; abundance: NA; CDR3aa: CASSTPGLGNIQYF
d_gene: NA; v_gene: TRBV6-5; abundance: NA; CDR3aa: CASSYNRAAEAFF
d_gene: TRBD1; v_gene: TRBV10-3; abundance: NA; CDR3aa: CAISGTGRNSPLHF
d_gene: NA; v_gene: TRBV18; abundance: NA; CDR3aa: CASHLEENTEAFF
d_gene: NA; v_gene: TRBV10-1; abundance: NA; CDR3aa: CASIRTGSSGNQPQHF
d_gene: TRBD2; v_gene: TRBV29-1; abundance: NA; CDR3aa: CSVEGGAGVSYNEQFF
d_gene: TRBD2; v_gene: TRBV11-2; abundance: few; CDR3aa: CASSLGGGGYEQYF
d_gene: NA; v_gene: TRBV5-8; abundance: NA; CDR3aa: CASSPGLYSGNTIYF
d_gene: TRBD1; v_gene: TRBV5-1; abundance: NA; CDR3aa: CASSQGQGETQYF
d_gene: TRBD1; v_gene: TRBV27; abundance: few; CDR3aa: CASSPGTGNEKLFF
d_gene: NA; v_gene: TRBV7-9; abundance: NA; CDR3aa: CASSLVGGFSYEQYF
d_gene: NA; v_gene: TRBV6-5; abundance: NA; CDR3aa: CASSLEPNTEAFF
d_gene: TRBD1; v_gene: TRBV7-9; abundance: NA; CDR3aa: CASSYGQGLTSQETQYF
d_gene: TRBD2; v_gene: TRBV2; abundance: few; CDR3aa: CASSEARLAAYNEQFF
d_gene: NA; v_gene: TRBV5-1; abundance: NA; CDR3aa: CASSQTLVTSTDTQYF
d_gene: TRBD2; v_gene: TRBV6-5; abundance: NA; CDR3aa: CASTPAGGGADTQYF
d_gene: NA; v_gene: TRBV5-6; abundance: NA; CDR3aa: CASSLIQEGGGGYTF
d_gene: TRBD2; v_gene: TRBV5-3; abundance: NA; CDR3aa: CARSPGTSGASAGELFF
d_gene: TRBD1; v_gene: TRBV9; abundance: NA; CDR3aa: CASSTGTVGTDTQYF
d_gene: NA; v_gene: TRBV7-8; abundance: NA; CDR3aa: CASSPLAGRDTQYF
d_gene: TRBD2; v_gene: TRBV9; abundance: NA; CDR3aa: CASSVTSGGTDTQYF
d_gene: TRBD2; v_gene: TRBV10-2; abundance: NA; CDR3aa: CASKDSGVVTGELFF
d_gene: NA; v_gene: TRBV29-1; abundance: NA; CDR3aa: CSAHRVGGNTEAFF
d_gene: TRBD1; v_gene: TRBV7-9; abundance: once; CDR3aa: CASSRDSYNEQFF
d_gene: TRBD2; v_gene: TRBV4-1; abundance: NA; CDR3aa: CASSQNSGSRSYEQYF
d_gene: NA; v_gene: TRBV7-9; abundance: NA; CDR3aa: CASSPGEGNTIYF
d_gene: NA; v_gene: TRBV9; abundance: NA; CDR3aa: CASSEGSGNQPQHF
d_gene: NA; v_gene: TRBV2; abundance: NA; CDR3aa: CASSELTNVAYGYTF
d_gene: NA; v_gene: TRBV23-1; abundance: few; CDR3aa: CASSQPYARHTGGYSNQPQHF
d_gene: NA; v_gene: TRBV21-1; abundance: NA; CDR3aa: CASSKEVRDSLYGYTF
d_gene: NA; v_gene: TRBV7-2; abundance: NA; CDR3aa: CASSLDRGAYEQYF
d_gene: TRBD2; v_gene: TRBV9; abundance: NA; CDR3aa: CASSVVLSGRVDEQFF
d_gene: TRBD2; v_gene: TRBV6-1; abundance: NA; CDR3aa: CASNTGGDTQYF
d_gene: TRBD2; v_gene: TRBV9; abundance: NA; CDR3aa: CASSRGLAQGYNEQFF
d_gene: NA; v_gene: TRBV7-9; abundance: NA; CDR3aa: CASSLGQRISPLHF
d_gene: NA; v_gene: TRBV2; abundance: NA; CDR3aa: CASSAELTVNNSPLHF
d_gene: NA; v_gene: TRBV6-5; abundance: NA; CDR3aa: CASSSPVSVPYEQYF
d_gene: TRBD2; v_gene: TRBV7-3; abundance: NA; CDR3aa: CASRRGTSLTDTQYF
d_gene: NA; v_gene: TRBV6-6; abundance: NA; CDR3aa: CASRGQTNYGYTF
d_gene: TRBD2; v_gene: TRBV11-2; abundance: NA; CDR3aa: CASSLQASGGNEQYF
d_gene: NA; v_gene: TRBV19; abundance: NA; CDR3aa: CASSPTGITYEQYF
d_gene: NA; v_gene: TRBV19; abundance: NA; CDR3aa: CASSILGDGYTF
d_gene: NA; v_gene: TRBV6-1; abundance: NA; CDR3aa: CASTQYRAEAFF